This T cell receptor beta chain was identified during a study of blood T cell repertoires in COVID-19. Original processing notes: Counts of nucleated cells, estimated from reference gene primer amplification, were obtained. Measured with immunoSEQ multiplex PCR; TCRdb has only the in-frame clones, and not every one. That table gives V, J and clone size, and the DNA gave D and trimming. This sample has about 97,000 clones, with roughly 85% found just once. V dropped 4 bases and J dropped 6; count of bases not matched to a gene: 8. The CDR3 sequence is 14 residues long. Germline V lookup: CDR1 LGHDT, CDR2 YNNKEL (reference sequence).

The chain couples TRBV3-1 (or the pseudogene TRBV3-2) to TRBJ2-7; 8 nucleotides match TRBD2. The clonotype was recovered from a middle-aged man with active COVID-19. Source material: peripheral blood. CDR3 nucleotide sequence: TGTGCCAGCAGCCCCGGGACTAGTACGACCGAGCAGTACTTC. Protein: CASSPGTSTTEQYF.